These 23 T cell receptor beta chains were sequenced from one sample in a study of monozygotic twins with inflammatory bowel disease. From the 5' RACE reads, TCRdb lists one entry per CDR3 protein and no DNA. The sample features fewer than 400,000 distinct CDR3 sequences, with approximately 5.4% in its top ten. What was sequenced was blood. These TCRs come from a human donor with ulcerative colitis or Crohn's disease, or a healthy co-twin of an affected twin (not recorded which).

The V and J genes are TRBV7-9 and TRBJ2-2; TCRdb outputs TRBD1, but without DNA this stays unchecked. Per the germline V gene, CDR1 is SEHNR and CDR2 is FQNEAQ (reference sequence). The CDR3 is 15 residues long. This CDR3 is CASSLGQGTTGELFF.

The rearrangement uses TRBV2 and TRBJ2-7; TCRdb indicates TRBD1, and absent DNA this call remains unverified. Germline V lookup: CDR1 SNHLY, CDR2 FYNNEI. The CDR3 consists of 14 residues. The CDR3 reads CASSQAGLWYEQYF. The full variable domain, completed using reference TRBV2 and TRBJ2-7, is EPEVTQTPSHQVTQMGQEVILRCVPISNHLYFYWYRQILGQKVEFLVSFYNNEISEKSEIFDDQFSVERPDGSNFTLKIRSTKLEDSAMYFCASSQAGLWYEQYFGPGTRLTVT.

The V call is TRBV19, the J call TRBJ1-5; TCRdb's D call, TRBD1, is unchecked because there is no DNA. The germline gives CDR1 LNHDA, CDR2 SQIVND (reference sequence). This CDR3 is 17 amino acids long. The CDR3 sequence: CASSSPGTGALNQPQHF.

The genes are TRBV27 and TRBJ2-2; TCRdb's assignment of TRBD2 cannot be checked, as there is no DNA. This CDR3 is 15 amino acids long. CDR1 is MNHEY, CDR2 SMNVEV, per germline (reference sequence). CDR3 in amino acids: CASSFRRSNTGELFF.

V gene TRBV12-3 or TRBV12-4 combines with J gene TRBJ1-1; TCRdb's D call, TRBD1, is unchecked because there is no DNA. CDR3 length: 13 residues. The CDR3 loop reads CASRGRGSRAAFF.

The chain recombines TRBV11-2 with TRBJ2-7; TCRdb selects TRBD2, and the lack of DNA leaves this call unchecked. The CDR3 extends over 16 amino acids. Per the germline V gene, CDR1 is SGHAT and CDR2 is FQNNGV. This CDR3 reads CASSPQRELPSYEQYF.

CDR3 residues: CASSLAAGPEQFF. The chain uses TRBV11-3 and TRBJ2-1; TCRdb proposes TRBD2, but this gene call is untestable without DNA. The CDR3 is 13 amino acids. Germline V CDR1 and CDR2: SGHNT, YENEEA.

This chain uses TRBV7-6 with TRBJ2-2. Germline CDR1 SGHVS, CDR2 FNYEAQ. This CDR3 region has 12 residues. The CDR3 protein is CASSSGLGELFF.

The chain joins TRBV27 to TRBJ2-4. This CDR3 has 11 residues. Germline CDR1 MNHEY, CDR2 SMNVEV (reference sequence). The chain's CDR3 is CASILRNIQYF.

The V call is TRBV6-1, the J call TRBJ1-1. CDR1 is MNHNS and CDR2 is SASEGT in the germline V gene. The CDR3 sequence is 15 residues long. This CDR3 is CASNDPGRPNTEAFF.

The gene calls are TRBV9 and TRBJ2-2; TCRdb proposes TRBD2, but this gene call is untestable without DNA. The CDR3 consists of 18 residues. In germline, CDR1 is SGDLS, CDR2 YYNGEE. The CDR3 spells CASSVGATSGLATGELFF.

The V and J genes are TRBV12-3 or TRBV12-4 and TRBJ1-2. The CDR3 is 14 residues long. The CDR3 is CASSLGRHNYGYTF.

The chain combines TRBV20-1 with TRBJ1-6; without DNA, the TCRdb call of TRBD1 cannot be checked. The CDR3 has 17 residues. CDR1 DFQATT and CDR2 SNEGSKA come from the germline V gene (reference sequence). The CDR3 spells CSAPPPTGTGDNSPLHF.

The chain is built from TRBV15 and TRBJ2-4; no DNA is available, so the TRBD2 call from TCRdb remains unchecked. The CDR3 runs to 16 residues. The V gene's germline CDR1 is LNHNV and CDR2 YYDKDF (reference sequence). CDR3 residues: CATSRGGRAARNIQYF.

V usage is TRBV6-2 or TRBV6-3 and J usage is TRBJ2-5; the TCRdb call, TRBD2, lacks DNA for checking. This CDR3 is 17 amino acids long. Germline CDR1 is MNHEY and CDR2 is SVGEGT. CDR3 loop: CASSYFGGVPRVETQYF.

The chain carries TRBV27 and TRBJ2-1. CDR3 size: 17 residues. The germline V gene encodes CDR1 MNHEY and CDR2 SMNVEV (reference sequence). The CDR3 region is CASSLDARPTSYNEQFF.

The V call is TRBV6-1, the J call TRBJ2-1; the D call from TCRdb, TRBD1, cannot be confirmed without DNA. Germline V lookup: CDR1 MNHNS, CDR2 SASEGT. The CDR3 runs 15 residues. The CDR3 protein is CASSEGTGALNEQFF.

The chain links TRBV12-3 or TRBV12-4 to TRBJ2-1. The CDR3 is 11 amino acids. This chain's CDR3 is CASSFAGAQFF.

V gene TRBV27 combines with J gene TRBJ2-5; TCRdb names TRBD2, which stays unverified in the absence of DNA. Germline loops: CDR1 MNHEY, CDR2 SMNVEV (reference sequence). The CDR3 loop spans 15 amino acids. CDR3 residues: CASSRTSGGEETQYF.

The rearrangement links TRBV4-3 to TRBJ2-3; the TCRdb call, TRBD2, lacks DNA for checking. CDR1 is LGHNA and CDR2 is YSLEER in the germline V gene. This CDR3 is built from 16 residues. The CDR3 is CASSQVWGRVGDTQYF.

V and J are TRBV4-2 and TRBJ2-1; the D call from TCRdb, TRBD1, cannot be confirmed without DNA. The CDR3 spans 17 residues. Germline V CDR1 and CDR2: LGHNA, YNFKEQ. The CDR3 loop reads CASSQVGGTSSYNEQFF.

V and J are TRBV7-8 and TRBJ1-4; TCRdb gives TRBD1 as the D gene, but with no DNA this cannot be confirmed. The germline CDR1 and CDR2 sequences are SGHVS and FQNEAQ. This CDR3 contains 16 residues. CDR3 loop: CASSPGTGWSNEKLFF.

The chain links TRBV28 to TRBJ2-1; TCRdb indicates TRBD2, and absent DNA this call remains unverified. Germline V gene lookup returns CDR1 MDHEN and CDR2 SYDVKM. CDR3 length: 18 residues. CDR3 residues: CASSQPGLAGGLYNEQFF.